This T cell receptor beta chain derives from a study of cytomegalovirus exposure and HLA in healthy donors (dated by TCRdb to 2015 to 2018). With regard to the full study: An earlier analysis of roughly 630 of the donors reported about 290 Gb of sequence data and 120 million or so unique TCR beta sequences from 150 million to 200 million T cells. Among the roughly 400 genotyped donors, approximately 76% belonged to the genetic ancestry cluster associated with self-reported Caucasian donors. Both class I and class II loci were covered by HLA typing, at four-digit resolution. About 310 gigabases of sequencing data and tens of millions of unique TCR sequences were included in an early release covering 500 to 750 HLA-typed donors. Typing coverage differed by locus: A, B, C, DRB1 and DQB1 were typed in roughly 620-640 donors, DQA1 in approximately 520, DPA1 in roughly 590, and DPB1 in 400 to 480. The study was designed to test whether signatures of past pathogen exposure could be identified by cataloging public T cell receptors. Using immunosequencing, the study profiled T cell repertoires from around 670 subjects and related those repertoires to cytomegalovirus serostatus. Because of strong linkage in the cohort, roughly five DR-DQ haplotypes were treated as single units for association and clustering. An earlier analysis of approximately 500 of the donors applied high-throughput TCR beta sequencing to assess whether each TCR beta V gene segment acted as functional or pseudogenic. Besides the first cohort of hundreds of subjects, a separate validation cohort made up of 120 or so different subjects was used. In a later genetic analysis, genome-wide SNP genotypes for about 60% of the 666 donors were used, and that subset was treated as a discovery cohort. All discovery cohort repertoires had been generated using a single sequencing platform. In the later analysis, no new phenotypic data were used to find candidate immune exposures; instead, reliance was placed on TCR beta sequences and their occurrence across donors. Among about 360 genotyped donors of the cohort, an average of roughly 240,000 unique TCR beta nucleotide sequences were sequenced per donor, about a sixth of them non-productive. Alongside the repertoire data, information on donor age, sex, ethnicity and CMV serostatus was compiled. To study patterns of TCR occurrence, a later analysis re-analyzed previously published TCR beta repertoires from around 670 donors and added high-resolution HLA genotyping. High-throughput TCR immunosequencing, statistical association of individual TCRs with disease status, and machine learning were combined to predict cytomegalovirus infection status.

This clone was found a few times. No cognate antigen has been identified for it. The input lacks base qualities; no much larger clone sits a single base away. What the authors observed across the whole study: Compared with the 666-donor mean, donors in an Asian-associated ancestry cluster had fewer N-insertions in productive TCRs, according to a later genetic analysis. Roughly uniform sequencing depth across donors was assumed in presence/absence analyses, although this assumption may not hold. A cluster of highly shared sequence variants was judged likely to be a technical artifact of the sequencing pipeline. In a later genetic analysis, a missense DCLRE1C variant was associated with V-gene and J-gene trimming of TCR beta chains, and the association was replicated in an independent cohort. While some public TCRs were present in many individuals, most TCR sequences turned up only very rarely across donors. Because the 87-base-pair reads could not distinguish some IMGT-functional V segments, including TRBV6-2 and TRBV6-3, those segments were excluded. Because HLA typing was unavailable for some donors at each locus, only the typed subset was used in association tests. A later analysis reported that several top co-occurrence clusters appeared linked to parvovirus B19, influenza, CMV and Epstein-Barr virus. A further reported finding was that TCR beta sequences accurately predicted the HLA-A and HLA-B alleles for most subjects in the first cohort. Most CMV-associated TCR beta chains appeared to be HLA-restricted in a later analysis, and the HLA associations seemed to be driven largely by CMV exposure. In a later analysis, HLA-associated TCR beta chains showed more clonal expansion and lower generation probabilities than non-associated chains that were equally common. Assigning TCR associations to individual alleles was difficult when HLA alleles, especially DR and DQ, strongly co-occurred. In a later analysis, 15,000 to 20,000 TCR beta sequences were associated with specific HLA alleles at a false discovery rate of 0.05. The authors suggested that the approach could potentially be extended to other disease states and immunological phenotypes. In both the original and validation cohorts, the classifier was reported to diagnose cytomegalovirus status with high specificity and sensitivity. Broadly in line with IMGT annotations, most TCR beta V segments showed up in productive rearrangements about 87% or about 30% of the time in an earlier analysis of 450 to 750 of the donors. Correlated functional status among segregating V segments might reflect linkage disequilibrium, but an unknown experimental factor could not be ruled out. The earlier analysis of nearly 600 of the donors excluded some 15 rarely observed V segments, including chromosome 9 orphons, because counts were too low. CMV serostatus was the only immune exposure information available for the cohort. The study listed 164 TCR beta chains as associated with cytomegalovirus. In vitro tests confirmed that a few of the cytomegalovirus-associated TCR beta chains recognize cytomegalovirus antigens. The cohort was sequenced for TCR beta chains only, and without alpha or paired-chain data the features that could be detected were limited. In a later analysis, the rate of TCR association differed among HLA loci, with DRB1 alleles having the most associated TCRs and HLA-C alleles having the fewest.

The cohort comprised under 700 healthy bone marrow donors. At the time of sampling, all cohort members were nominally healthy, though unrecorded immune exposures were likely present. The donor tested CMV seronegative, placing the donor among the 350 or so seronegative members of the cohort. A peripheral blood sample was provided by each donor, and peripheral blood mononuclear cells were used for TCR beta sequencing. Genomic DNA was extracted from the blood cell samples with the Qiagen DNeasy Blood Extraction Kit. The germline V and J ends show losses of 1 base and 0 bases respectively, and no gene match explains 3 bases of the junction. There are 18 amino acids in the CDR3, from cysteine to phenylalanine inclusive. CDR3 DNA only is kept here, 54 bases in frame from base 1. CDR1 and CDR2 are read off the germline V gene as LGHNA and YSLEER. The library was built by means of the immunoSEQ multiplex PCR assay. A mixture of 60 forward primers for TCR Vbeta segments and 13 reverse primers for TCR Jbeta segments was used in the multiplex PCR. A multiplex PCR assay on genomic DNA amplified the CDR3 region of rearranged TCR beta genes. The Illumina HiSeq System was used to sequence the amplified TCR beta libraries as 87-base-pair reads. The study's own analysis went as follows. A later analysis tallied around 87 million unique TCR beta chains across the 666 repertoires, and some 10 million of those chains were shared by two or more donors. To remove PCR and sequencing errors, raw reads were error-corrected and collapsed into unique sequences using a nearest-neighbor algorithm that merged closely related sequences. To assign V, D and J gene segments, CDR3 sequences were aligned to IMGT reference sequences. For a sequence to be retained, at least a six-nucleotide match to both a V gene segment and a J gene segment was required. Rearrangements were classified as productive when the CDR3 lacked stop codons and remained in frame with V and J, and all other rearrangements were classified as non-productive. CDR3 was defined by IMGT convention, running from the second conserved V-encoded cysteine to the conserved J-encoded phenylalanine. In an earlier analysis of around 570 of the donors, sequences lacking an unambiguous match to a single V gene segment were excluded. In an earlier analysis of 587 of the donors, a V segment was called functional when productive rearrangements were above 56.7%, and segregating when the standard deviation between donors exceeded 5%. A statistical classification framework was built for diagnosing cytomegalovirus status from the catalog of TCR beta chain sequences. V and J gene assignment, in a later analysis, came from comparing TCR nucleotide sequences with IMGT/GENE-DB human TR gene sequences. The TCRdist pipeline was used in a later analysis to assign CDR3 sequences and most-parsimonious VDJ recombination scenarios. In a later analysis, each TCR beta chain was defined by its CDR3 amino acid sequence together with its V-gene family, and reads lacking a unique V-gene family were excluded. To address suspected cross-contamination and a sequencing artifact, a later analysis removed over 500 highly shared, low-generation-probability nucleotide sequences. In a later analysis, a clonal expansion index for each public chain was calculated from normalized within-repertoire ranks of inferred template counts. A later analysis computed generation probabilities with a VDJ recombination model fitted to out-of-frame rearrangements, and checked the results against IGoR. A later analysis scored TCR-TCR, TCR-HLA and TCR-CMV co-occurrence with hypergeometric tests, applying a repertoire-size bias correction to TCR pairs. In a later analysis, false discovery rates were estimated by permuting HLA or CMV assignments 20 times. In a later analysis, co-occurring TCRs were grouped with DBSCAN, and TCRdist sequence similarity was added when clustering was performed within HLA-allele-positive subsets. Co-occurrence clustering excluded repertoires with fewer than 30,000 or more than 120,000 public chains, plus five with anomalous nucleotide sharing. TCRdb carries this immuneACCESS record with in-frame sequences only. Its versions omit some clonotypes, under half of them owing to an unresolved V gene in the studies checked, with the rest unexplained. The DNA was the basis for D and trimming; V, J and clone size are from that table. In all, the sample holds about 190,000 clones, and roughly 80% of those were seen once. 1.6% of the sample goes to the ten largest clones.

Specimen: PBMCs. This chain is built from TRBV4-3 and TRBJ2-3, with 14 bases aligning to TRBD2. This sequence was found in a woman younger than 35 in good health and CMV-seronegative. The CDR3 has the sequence CASSQATSGRASTDTQYF. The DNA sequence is TGCGCCAGCAGCCAAGCGACTAGCGGGAGGGCCAGCACAGATACGCAGTATTTT.